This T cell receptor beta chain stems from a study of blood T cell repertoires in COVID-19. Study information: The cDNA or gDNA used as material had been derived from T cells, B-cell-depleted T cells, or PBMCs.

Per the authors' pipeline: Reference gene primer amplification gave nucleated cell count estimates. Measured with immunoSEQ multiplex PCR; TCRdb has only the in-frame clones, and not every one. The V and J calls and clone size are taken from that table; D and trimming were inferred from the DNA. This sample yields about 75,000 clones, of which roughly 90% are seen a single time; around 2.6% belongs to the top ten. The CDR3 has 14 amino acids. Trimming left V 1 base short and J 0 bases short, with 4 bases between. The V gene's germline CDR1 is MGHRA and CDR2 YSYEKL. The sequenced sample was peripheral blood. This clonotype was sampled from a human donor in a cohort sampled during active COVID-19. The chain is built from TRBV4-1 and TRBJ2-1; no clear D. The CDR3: CASSQGSSYNEQFF. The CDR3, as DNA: TGCGCCAGCAGCCAAGGGAGCTCCTACAATGAGCAGTTCTTC.